The rows below give T cell receptor beta chains drawn from one sample of a study of OX40 agonist ivuxolimab in advanced cancers. The protocol was immunoSEQ multiplex PCR, while the TCRdb copy is restricted to in-frame clones and leaves out a portion. The table records about 66,000 clones, around 87% of them present only once. The material was CD4+ or CD8+ T cells sorted from blood, obtained in a trial of the OX40 agonist ivuxolimab. These receptors were taken from an adult with an advanced solid tumor such as melanoma, head and neck, liver or kidney cancer. Both conserved end residues are part of each CDR3. A D gene is named only where the DNA matches it firmly. Clone sizes are given selectively: once, few, many, or a class where the clone is expanded.

J gene | CDR3 length | D gene | clone size | V gene | CDR3 protein | CDR3 DNA
TRBJ1-5 | 16 | TRBD1 | . | TRBV4-2 | CASSQKTGDSNQPQHF | TGTGCCAGCAGCCAAAAAACAGGGGATAGCAATCAGCCCCAGCATTTT
TRBJ2-2 | 17 | TRBD1 | . | TRBV5-1 | CASSFRPLGQGLGELFF | TGCGCCAGCAGCTTCCGGCCACTAGGACAGGGACTCGGGGAGCTGTTTTTT
TRBJ2-1 | 17 | . | . | TRBV12-5 | CASGLINREGTLNEQFF | TGTGCTAGTGGTTTGATAAACAGGGAGGGTACCCTCAATGAGCAGTTCTTC
TRBJ1-2 | 14 | . | few | TRBV7-2 | CASPPKGNNYGYTF | TGTGCCAGCCCACCCAAGGGGAATAACTATGGCTACACCTTC
TRBJ2-3 | 17 | TRBD2 | . | TRBV7-2 | CASSLSSAGGVADTQYF | TGTGCCAGCAGCTTAAGCTCGGCGGGGGGCGTCGCAGATACGCAGTATTTT
TRBJ1-5 | 16 | TRBD1 | few | TRBV2 | CASSDQGQAVGQPQHF | TGTGCCAGCAGTGACCAAGGACAGGCCGTCGGTCAGCCCCAGCATTTT
TRBJ2-5 | 12 | . | . | TRBV7-7 | CASSRDQETQYF | TGTGCTAGCAGCCGAGATCAAGAGACCCAGTACTTC
TRBJ1-1 | 12 | TRBD1 | . | TRBV7-2 | CASSRTGAEAFF | TGTGCCAGCAGCAGGACAGGAGCTGAAGCTTTCTTT
TRBJ2-1 | 16 | . | . | TRBV5-6 | CASSLRGQGLYNEQFF | TGTGCCAGCAGCCTGCGGGGGCAGGGCCTTTACAATGAGCAGTTCTTC
TRBJ2-5 | 11 | . | . | TRBV25-1 | CASKKYGTQYF | TGTGCCAGCAAGAAGTATGGGACCCAGTACTTC
TRBJ2-5 | 18 | TRBD2 | . | TRBV30 | CAWNRVGLAGQTEETQYF | TGTGCCTGGAACAGGGTAGGACTAGCGGGACAGACCGAGGAGACCCAGTACTTC
TRBJ2-7 | 14 | . | . | TRBV10-3 | CAISAGPSAGEQYF | TGTGCCATCAGTGCCGGGCCCAGCGCTGGGGAGCAGTACTTC
TRBJ2-3 | 11 | . | . | TRBV2 | CASSVTDTQYF | TGTGCCAGCTCGGTCACAGATACGCAGTATTTT
TRBJ2-5 | 14 | . | . | TRBV6-5 | CASSTGLAGETQYF | TGTGCCAGCAGTACTGGACTCGCGGGAGAGACCCAGTACTTC
TRBJ1-4 | 13 | . | . | TRBV7-8 | CASSLTKLEKLFF | TGTGCCAGCAGCCTGACCAAATTGGAAAAACTGTTTTTT
TRBJ2-1 | 15 | . | . | TRBV10-2 | CASSDQGSAYNEQFF | TGCGCCAGCAGTGATCAGGGGAGCGCCTACAATGAGCAGTTCTTC
TRBJ2-4 | 14 | TRBD2 | . | TRBV28 | CASAGRMAKNIQYF | TGTGCCAGCGCCGGGAGGATGGCCAAAAACATTCAGTACTTC
TRBJ1-5 | 18 | . | . | TRBV28 | CASSFSGLGVNSNQPQHF | TGTGCCAGCAGTTTCTCAGGGTTAGGAGTAAATAGCAATCAGCCCCAGCATTTT
TRBJ1-5 | 14 | . | . | TRBV7-3 | CASSLVGINQPQHF | TGTGCCAGCAGCTTAGTAGGGATAAATCAGCCCCAGCATTTT
TRBJ2-6 | 16 | . | . | TRBV6-5 | CASSYSGGTGANVLTF | TGTGCCAGCAGTTACTCAGGGGGAACTGGGGCCAACGTCCTGACTTTC
TRBJ1-1 | 13 | . | few | TRBV2 | CASSVLVNTEAFF | TGTGCCAGCAGTGTACTGGTGAACACTGAAGCTTTCTTT
TRBJ2-7 | 16 | . | . | TRBV5-6 | CASSLWAGDFAYEQYF | TGTGCCAGCAGCTTGTGGGCAGGGGATTTCGCCTACGAGCAGTACTTC
TRBJ2-7 | 15 | TRBD1 | . | TRBV28 | CASSLPRTGSGEQYF | TGTGCCAGCAGTTTACCCAGGACAGGTTCAGGAGAGCAGTACTTC
TRBJ1-1 | 13 | TRBD1 | . | TRBV5-1 | CASSEGANTEAFF | TGCGCCAGCAGTGAGGGGGCCAATACTGAAGCTTTCTTT
TRBJ2-2 | 13 | . | . | TRBV29-1 | CSVDRANTGELFF | TGCAGCGTTGACAGGGCGAACACCGGGGAGCTGTTTTTT
TRBJ1-3 | 17 | . | . | TRBV28 | CASSRSRGQRRGNTIYF | TGTGCCAGCAGTCGCAGTAGGGGACAACGGCGTGGAAACACCATATATTTT
TRBJ1-5 | 15 | TRBD1 | . | TRBV30 | CAWSMTGGGNQPQHF | TGTGCCTGGAGCATGACAGGGGGCGGGAATCAGCCCCAGCATTTT
TRBJ1-5 | 16 | . | few | TRBV15 | CATSRDSGGFNQPQHF | TGTGCCACCAGCAGAGACAGCGGGGGATTCAATCAGCCCCAGCATTTT
TRBJ1-5 | 19 | TRBD1 | . | TRBV4-1 | CASSQESHRTGGDNQPQHF | TGCGCCAGCAGCCAAGAGAGCCATCGGACAGGGGGCGACAATCAGCCCCAGCATTTT
TRBJ2-1 | 16 | TRBD2 | . | TRBV19 | CASSIDVAGVRNEQFF | TGTGCCAGTAGTATAGATGTCGCGGGGGTTAGGAATGAGCAGTTCTTC
TRBJ1-1 | 12 | TRBD1 | . | TRBV30 | CALTGLDTEAFF | TGTGCCTTGACAGGGTTGGACACTGAAGCTTTCTTT
TRBJ1-4 | 13 | TRBD1 | . | TRBV27 | CASSSGGWEKLFF | TGTGCCAGCAGTTCAGGGGGCTGGGAAAAACTGTTTTTT
TRBJ2-5 | 10 | TRBD2 | . | TRBV20-1 | CSAGGKTQYF | TGCAGTGCGGGGGGGAAGACCCAGTACTTC
TRBJ2-1 | 14 | TRBD2 | . | TRBV30 | CAWSRGLAIHEQFF | TGTGCCTGGAGTAGGGGACTAGCTATCCATGAGCAGTTCTTC
TRBJ1-2 | 15 | . | once | TRBV19 | CASSIAGGSSYGYTF | TGTGCCAGTAGTATAGCCGGGGGATCCTCCTATGGCTACACCTTC
TRBJ2-3 | 14 | . | few | TRBV18 | CASSPPDQTGTQYF | TGTGCCAGCTCACCCCCAGATCAAACGGGGACGCAGTATTTT
TRBJ2-1 | 16 | TRBD2 | . | TRBV2 | CASSGGWAGDHNEQFF | TGTGCCAGCAGTGGGGGCTGGGCGGGGGACCACAATGAGCAGTTCTTC
TRBJ1-1 | 16 | TRBD1 | once | TRBV11-1 | CASSKPGQTLNTEAFF | TGTGCCAGCAGTAAGCCGGGACAGACTTTGAACACTGAAGCTTTCTTT
TRBJ2-2 | 15 | . | once | TRBV5-4 | CASSFSTENTGELFF | TGTGCCAGCAGCTTTTCGACAGAGAACACCGGGGAGCTGTTTTTT
TRBJ1-5 | 14 | . | once | TRBV28 | CASKPGSHNQPQHF | TGTGCCAGCAAGCCAGGGAGTCACAATCAGCCCCAGCATTTT
TRBJ2-1 | 17 | TRBD2 | once | TRBV19 | CASSIWGSGSSYNEQFF | TGTGCCAGTAGTATCTGGGGGAGCGGGAGCTCCTACAATGAGCAGTTCTTC
TRBJ2-6 | 19 | . | once | TRBV7-7 | CASSPGRYRALTGANVLTF | TGTGCTAGCAGCCCGGGACGGTATCGAGCTCTCACTGGGGCCAACGTCCTGACTTTC
TRBJ1-5 | 15 | . | . | TRBV6-5 | CASRKGGAGNQPQHF | TGTGCCAGCAGAAAGGGGGGGGCAGGCAATCAGCCCCAGCATTTT
TRBJ1-3 | 17 | . | . | TRBV28 | CASSLLQGEGSGNTIYF | TGTGCCAGCAGTTTACTGCAAGGGGAGGGCTCTGGAAACACCATATATTTT
TRBJ2-1 | 17 | TRBD2 | . | TRBV29-1 | CSVEGDGSSGTQTQQFF | TGCAGCGTTGAGGGAGACGGGTCTAGCGGGACCCAAACCCAGCAGTTCTTC
TRBJ1-5 | 14 | TRBD1 | . | TRBV27 | CASSLGTGNQPQHF | TGTGCCAGCAGTTTGGGGACAGGGAATCAGCCCCAGCATTTT
TRBJ1-3 | 15 | . | . | TRBV6-5 | CASSYGGDTGNTIYF | TGTGCCAGCAGTTACGGCGGGGATACTGGAAACACCATATATTTT
TRBJ2-1 | 17 | TRBD2 | once | TRBV28 | CASSWVAGGPINNEQFF | TGTGCCAGCAGTTGGGTAGCGGGAGGGCCGATAAACAATGAGCAGTTCTTC
TRBJ2-7 | 16 | TRBD1 | . | TRBV27 | CASSLSKGQGFYEQYF | TGTGCCAGCAGTTTATCGAAGGGACAGGGGTTCTACGAGCAGTACTTC
TRBJ2-3 | 15 | TRBD1 | few | TRBV18 | CASSGGQRSTDTQYF | TGTGCCAGCTCAGGGGGACAGCGAAGCACAGATACGCAGTATTTT
TRBJ2-3 | 17 | TRBD2 | . | TRBV28 | CASSWGGVAGVADTQYF | TGTGCCAGCAGTTGGGGCGGGGTAGCGGGAGTGGCAGATACGCAGTATTTT